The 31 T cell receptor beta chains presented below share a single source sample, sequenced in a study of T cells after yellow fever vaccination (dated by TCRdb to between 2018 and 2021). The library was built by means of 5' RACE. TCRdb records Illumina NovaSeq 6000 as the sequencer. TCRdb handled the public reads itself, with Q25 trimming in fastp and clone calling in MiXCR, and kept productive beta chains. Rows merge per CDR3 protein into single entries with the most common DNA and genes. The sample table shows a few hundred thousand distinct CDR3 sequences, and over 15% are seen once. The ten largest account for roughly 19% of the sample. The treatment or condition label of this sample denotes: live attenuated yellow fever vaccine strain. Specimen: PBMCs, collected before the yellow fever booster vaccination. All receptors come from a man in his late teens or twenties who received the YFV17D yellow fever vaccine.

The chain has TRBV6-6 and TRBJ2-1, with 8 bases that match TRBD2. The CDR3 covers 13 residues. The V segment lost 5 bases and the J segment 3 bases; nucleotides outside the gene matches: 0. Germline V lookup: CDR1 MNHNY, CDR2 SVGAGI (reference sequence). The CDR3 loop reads CASSTSGYNEQFF. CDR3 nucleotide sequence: TGTGCCAGCAGTACTAGCGGCTACAATGAGCAGTTCTTC.

CDR3 loop: CSAPSFETSTEAFF. CDR3 sequence (DNA): TGCAGTGCCCCCAGTTTTGAGACGAGCACTGAAGCTTTCTTT. V usage is TRBV20-1 and J usage is TRBJ1-1, with D hard to call. The V gene's germline CDR1 is DFQATT and CDR2 SNEGSKA (reference sequence). Trimming pared 6 bases from V and 4 bases from J, leaving 18 bases between. The CDR3 covers 14 residues.

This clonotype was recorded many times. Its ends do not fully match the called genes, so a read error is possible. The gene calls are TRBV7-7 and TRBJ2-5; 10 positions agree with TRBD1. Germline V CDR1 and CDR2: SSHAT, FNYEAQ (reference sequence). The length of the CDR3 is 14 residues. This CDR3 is CASSLWTGGETQYF. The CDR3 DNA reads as TGTGCTAGCAGCTTGTGGACAGGGGGAGAGACCCAGTACTTC.

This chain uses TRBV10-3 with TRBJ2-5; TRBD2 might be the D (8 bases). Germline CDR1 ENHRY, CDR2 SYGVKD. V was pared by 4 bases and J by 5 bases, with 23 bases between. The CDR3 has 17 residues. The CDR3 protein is CAISGQGRSGGPETQYF. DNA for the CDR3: TGTGCCATCAGTGGACAGGGACGGAGCGGGGGACCCGAGACCCAGTACTTC.

CDR3 residues: CASSQVNDPRTDTQYF. The CDR3 coding sequence is TGCGCCAGCAGCCAAGTAAACGATCCACGCACAGATACGCAGTATTTT. This chain connects TRBV4-3 to TRBJ2-3; D is uncertain. The CDR3 covers 16 residues. V was cut by 1 base and J by 1 base, with 12 bases left in between. Germline V lookup: CDR1 LGHNA, CDR2 YSLEER.

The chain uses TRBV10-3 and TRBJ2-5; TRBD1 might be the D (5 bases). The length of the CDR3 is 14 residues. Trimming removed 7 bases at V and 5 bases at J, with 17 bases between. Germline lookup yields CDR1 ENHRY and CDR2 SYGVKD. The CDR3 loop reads CAIKSRQGGETQYF. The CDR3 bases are TGTGCCATCAAATCACGGCAGGGCGGCGAGACCCAGTACTTC.

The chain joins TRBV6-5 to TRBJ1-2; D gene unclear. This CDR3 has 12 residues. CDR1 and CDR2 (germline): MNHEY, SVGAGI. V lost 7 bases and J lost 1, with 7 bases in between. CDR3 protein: CASKNSNYGYTF. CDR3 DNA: TGTGCCAGCAAGAACAGTAACTATGGCTACACCTTC.

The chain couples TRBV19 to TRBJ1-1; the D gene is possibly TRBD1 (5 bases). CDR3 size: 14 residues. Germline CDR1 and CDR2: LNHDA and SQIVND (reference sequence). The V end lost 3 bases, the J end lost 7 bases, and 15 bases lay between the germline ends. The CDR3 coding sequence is TGTGCCAGTAGTATTCGTTCCAGGCAGGGTGAAGCTTTCTTT. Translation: CASSIRSRQGEAFF.

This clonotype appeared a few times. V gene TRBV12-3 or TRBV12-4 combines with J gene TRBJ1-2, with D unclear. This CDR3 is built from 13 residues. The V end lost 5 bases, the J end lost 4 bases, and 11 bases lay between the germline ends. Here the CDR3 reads CASSDDRGYGYTF. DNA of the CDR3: TGTGCCAGCAGTGATGACCGAGGCTATGGCTACACCTTC.

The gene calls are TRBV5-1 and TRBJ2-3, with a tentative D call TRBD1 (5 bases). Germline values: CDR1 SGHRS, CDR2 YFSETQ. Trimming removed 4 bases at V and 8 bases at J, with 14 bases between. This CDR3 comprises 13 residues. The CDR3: CASSPDVRGTQYF. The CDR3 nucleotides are TGCGCCAGCAGCCCCGATGTTAGGGGTACGCAGTATTTT.

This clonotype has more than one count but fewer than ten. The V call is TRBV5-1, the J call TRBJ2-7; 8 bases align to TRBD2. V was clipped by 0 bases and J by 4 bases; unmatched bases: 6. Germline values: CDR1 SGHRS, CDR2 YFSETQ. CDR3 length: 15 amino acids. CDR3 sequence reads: CASSLEVTSAYEQYF. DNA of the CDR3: TGCGCCAGCAGCTTGGAGGTGACTAGCGCTTACGAGCAGTACTTC.

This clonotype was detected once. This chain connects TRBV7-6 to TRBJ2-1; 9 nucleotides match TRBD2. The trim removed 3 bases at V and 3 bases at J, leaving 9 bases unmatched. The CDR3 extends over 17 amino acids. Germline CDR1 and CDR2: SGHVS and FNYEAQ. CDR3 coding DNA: TGTGCCAGCAGCTTTCTTCCGCGGGGGGGTGACTACAATGAGCAGTTCTTC. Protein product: CASSFLPRGGDYNEQFF.

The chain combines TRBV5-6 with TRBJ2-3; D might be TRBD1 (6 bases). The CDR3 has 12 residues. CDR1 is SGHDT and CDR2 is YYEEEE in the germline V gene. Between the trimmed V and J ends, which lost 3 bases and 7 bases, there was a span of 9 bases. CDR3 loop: CASSWGTNTQYF. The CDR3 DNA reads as TGTGCCAGCAGCTGGGGGACAAATACGCAGTATTTT.

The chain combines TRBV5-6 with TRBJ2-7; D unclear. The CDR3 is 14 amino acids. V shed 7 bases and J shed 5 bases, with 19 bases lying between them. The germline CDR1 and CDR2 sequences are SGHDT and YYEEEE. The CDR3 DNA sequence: TGTGCCAGCCGATTACTCACGGGCGTGGACGAGCAGTACTTC. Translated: CASRLLTGVDEQYF.

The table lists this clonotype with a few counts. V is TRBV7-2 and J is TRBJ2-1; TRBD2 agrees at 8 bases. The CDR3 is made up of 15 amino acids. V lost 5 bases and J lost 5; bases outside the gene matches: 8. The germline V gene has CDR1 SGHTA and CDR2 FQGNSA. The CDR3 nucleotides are TGTGCCAGCAGCACCATAGCGGGGATGAACAATGAGCAGTTCTTC. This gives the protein CASSTIAGMNNEQFF.

This CDR3 is CATFHTGQETQYF. DNA of the CDR3: TGTGCCACTTTCCACACGGGACAAGAGACCCAGTACTTC. The rearrangement joins TRBV6-2 or TRBV6-3 to TRBJ2-5, with D perhaps TRBD2 (5 bases). CDR1 is MNHEY, CDR2 SVGEGT, per germline. CDR3 length: 13 residues. Trimming shortened V by 10 bases and J by 2 bases, and 14 bases separated the two germline ends.

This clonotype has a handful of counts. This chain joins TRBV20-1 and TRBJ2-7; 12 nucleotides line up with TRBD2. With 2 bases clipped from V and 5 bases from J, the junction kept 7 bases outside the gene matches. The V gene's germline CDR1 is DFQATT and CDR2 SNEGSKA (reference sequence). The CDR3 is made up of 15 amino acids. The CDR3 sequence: CSARSPSGGAHEQYF. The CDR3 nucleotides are TGCAGTGCTAGATCCCCTAGCGGGGGGGCCCACGAGCAGTACTTC.

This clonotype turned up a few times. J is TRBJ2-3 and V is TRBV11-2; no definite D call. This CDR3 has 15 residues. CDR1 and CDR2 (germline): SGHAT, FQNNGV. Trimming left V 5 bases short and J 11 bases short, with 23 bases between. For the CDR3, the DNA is TGTGCCAGCAGCACTCCCCGAGGCTCCCAGAGTTTGCAGTATTTT. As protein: CASSTPRGSQSLQYF.

The CDR3 nucleotides are TGTGCCATCAGTGAACAGGGGCCCTACGAGCAGTACTTC. Translated, it gives CAISEQGPYEQYF. J is TRBJ2-7 and V is TRBV10-3, with TRBD1 matching over 7 bases. This CDR3 region has 13 residues. The junction had 1 base not matched to a gene; V was cut back by 3 bases and J by 2 bases. CDR1 is ENHRY, CDR2 SYGVKD, per germline.

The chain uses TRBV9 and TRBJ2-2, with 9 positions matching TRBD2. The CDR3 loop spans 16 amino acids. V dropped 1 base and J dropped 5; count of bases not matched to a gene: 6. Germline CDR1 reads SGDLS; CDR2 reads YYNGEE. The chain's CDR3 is CASSVTGSGGTGELFF. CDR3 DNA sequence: TGTGCCAGCAGCGTAACTGGTAGCGGGGGAACCGGGGAGCTGTTTTTT.

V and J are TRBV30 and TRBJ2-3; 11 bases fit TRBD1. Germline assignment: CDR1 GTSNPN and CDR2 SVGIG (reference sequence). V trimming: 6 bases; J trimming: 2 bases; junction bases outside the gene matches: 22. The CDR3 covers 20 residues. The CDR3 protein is CACDKILRDRGLPNTDTQYF. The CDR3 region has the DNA TGTGCCTGCGACAAGATTCTCCGGGACAGGGGGTTGCCCAACACAGATACGCAGTATTTT. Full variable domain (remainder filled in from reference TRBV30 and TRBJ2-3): SQTIHQWPATLVQPVGSPLSLECTVEGTSNPNLYWYRQAAGRGLQLLFYSVGIGQISSEVPQNLSASRPQDRQFILSSKKLLLSDSGFYLCACDKILRDRGLPNTDTQYFGPGTRLTVL.

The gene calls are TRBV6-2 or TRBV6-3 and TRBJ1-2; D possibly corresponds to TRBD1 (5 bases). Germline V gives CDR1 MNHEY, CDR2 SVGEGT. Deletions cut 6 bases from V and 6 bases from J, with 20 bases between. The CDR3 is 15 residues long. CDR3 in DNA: TGTGCCAGCAGCCACACCCACGGGGGGTCTAATGGCTACACCTTC. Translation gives CASSHTHGGSNGYTF.

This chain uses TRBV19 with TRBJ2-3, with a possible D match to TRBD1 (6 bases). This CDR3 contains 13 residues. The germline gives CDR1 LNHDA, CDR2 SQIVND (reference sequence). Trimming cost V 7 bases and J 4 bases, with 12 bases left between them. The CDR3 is CASTLGTSDTQYF. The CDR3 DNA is TGTGCCAGTACTCTAGGGACATCAGATACGCAGTATTTT.

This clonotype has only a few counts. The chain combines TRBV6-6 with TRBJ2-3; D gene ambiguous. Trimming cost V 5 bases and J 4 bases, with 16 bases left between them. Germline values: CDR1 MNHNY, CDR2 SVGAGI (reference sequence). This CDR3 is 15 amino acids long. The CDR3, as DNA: TGTGCCAGCAGTCACTGGAGTCCCCCGGCAGATACGCAGTATTTT. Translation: CASSHWSPPADTQYF.

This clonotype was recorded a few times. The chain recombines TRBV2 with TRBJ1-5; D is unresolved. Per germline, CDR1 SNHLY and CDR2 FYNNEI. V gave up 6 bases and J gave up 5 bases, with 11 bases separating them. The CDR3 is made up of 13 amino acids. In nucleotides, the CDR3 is TGTGCCAGCAGCAATCATGGTGATCAGCCCCAGCATTTT. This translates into CASSNHGDQPQHF.

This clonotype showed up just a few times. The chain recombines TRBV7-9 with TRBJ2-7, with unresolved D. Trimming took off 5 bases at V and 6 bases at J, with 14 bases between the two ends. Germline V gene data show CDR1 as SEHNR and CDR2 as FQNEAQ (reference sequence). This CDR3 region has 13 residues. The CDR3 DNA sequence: TGTGCCAGCAGCCCCCCTCTAAGCAGCGAGCAGTACGTC. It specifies CASSPPLSSEQYV.

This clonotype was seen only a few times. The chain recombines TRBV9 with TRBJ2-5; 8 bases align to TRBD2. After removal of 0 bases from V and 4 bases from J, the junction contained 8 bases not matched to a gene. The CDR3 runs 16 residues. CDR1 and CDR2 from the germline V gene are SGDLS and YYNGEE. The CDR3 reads CASSVAVGGALETQYF. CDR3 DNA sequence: TGTGCCAGCAGCGTAGCGGTCGGGGGGGCCCTAGAGACCCAGTACTTC.

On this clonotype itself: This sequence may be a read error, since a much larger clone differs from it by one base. This CDR3 is CASSPGGAGEPQHF. CDR3 sequence (DNA): TGTGCCAGCAGCCCAGGGGGGGCTGGCGAGCCCCAGCATTTT. The chain carries TRBV9 and TRBJ1-5; the match to TRBD1 covers 7 bases. CDR1 and CDR2 from the germline V gene are SGDLS and YYNGEE. This CDR3 region has 14 residues. V trimming: 4 bases; J trimming: 8 bases; junction bases outside the gene matches: 9. The full variable domain, rest sourced from reference TRBV9 and TRBJ1-5, is DSGVTQTPKHLITATGQRVTLRCSPRSGDLSVYWYQQSLDQGLQFLIQYYNGEERAKGNILERFSAQQFPDLHSELNLSSLELGDSALYFCASSPGGAGEPQHFGDGTRLSIL.

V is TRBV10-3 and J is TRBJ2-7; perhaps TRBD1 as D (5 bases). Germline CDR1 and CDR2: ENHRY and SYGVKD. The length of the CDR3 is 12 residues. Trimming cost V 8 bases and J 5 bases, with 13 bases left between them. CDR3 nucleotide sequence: TGTGCCATCGGGTCAGGGCTCCACGAGCAGTACTTC. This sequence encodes CAIGSGLHEQYF.

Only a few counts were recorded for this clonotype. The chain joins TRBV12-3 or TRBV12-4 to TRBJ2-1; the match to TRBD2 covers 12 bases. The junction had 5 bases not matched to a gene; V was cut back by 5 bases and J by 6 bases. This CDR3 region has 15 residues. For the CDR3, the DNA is TGTGCCAGCAGTAACCCTAGCGGGGGGGCCAATGAGCAGTTCTTC. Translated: CASSNPSGGANEQFF.

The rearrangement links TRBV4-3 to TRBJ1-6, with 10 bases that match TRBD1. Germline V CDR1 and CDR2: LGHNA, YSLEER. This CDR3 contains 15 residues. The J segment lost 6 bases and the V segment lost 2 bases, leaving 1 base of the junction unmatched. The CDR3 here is CASSQRQGANSPLHF. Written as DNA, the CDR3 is TGCGCCAGCAGCCAAAGACAGGGGGCTAATTCACCCCTCCACTTT.